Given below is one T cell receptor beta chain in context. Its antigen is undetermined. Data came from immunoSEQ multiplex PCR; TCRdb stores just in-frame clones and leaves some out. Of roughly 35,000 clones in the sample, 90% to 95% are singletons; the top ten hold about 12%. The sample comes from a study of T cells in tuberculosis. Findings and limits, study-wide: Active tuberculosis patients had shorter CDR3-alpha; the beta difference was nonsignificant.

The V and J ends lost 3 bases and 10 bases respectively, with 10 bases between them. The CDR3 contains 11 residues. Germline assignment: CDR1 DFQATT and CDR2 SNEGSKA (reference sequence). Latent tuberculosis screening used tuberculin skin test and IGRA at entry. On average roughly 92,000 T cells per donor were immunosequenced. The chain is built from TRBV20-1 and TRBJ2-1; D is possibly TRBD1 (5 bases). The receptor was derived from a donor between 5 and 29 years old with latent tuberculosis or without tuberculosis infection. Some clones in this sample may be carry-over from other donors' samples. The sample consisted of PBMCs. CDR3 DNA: TGCAGTGCTAGGTCAGGGCGGGAGCAGTTCTTC. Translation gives CSARSGREQFF.